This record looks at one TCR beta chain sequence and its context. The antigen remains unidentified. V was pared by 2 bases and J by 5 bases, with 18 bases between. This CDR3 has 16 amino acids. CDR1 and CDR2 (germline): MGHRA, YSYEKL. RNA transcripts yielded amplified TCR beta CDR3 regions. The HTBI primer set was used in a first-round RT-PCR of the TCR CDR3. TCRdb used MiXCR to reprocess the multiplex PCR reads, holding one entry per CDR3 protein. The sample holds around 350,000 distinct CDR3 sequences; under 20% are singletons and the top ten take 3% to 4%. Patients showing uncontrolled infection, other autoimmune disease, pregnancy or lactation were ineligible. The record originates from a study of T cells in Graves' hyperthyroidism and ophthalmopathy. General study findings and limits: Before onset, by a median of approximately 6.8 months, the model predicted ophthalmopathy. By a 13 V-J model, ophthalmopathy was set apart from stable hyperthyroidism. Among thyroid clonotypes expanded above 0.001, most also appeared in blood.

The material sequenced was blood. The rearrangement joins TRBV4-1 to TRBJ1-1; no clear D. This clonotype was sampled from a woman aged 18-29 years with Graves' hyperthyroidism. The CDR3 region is CASSQCIGHPRTEAFF. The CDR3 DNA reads TGCGCCAGCAGCCAATGTATCGGGCACCCGCGGACTGAAGCTTTCTTT.